This T cell receptor (beta chain) emerged from a study of T cell responses to AZD1222 COVID-19 vaccine (dated by TCRdb to about 2021). Some background on the complete study: AZD1222 recipients with second doses at about 4 weeks or about 12 weeks were pooled, because spike-specific TCR depth and breadth did not differ between schedules. A total of roughly 240 trial participants underwent TCR sequencing, of whom some 210 received two doses of AZD1222 and about 25 received two doses of the MenACWY control vaccine. Trial participants were enrolled by age into subgroups of 18-55, 56-69 and 70-plus years, and 148, 28 and 57 TCR-sequenced participants, respectively, were included in these subgroups. Results the study describes overall, beyond this receptor: Reportedly, close to half of the unique spike-specific TCRs recognized epitopes lying outside the regions that are mutated in the B.1.351 and B.1.1.7 variants. A significant rise in spike-specific TCR breadth and depth was observed after two AZD1222 doses relative to day 0 and relative to MenACWY recipients. Vaccine-associated CD4 TCRs spanned the whole spike protein, with dominant responses in regions 160-218 and 743-854. Conclusions about previously exposed vaccinees are limited, since just 5 or 6 AZD1222 recipients were seropositive for SARS-CoV-2 at baseline. Participants were mostly white British and included more females than males, and it was suggested by the authors that clonal diversity may have been underestimated. The 56-69-year group was small, and its depth increase did not reach significance, likely because of low power. No day 14 peak-response samples were available, so repertoires were characterized only after the peak T cell response.

For this clone: What this receptor recognizes is not known. No base quality information exists; no much larger clone differs at one position.

What the time point label conveys for this sample: baseline before first vaccination. Vaccinee samples were obtained from the UK trials COV001 and COV002, which included a single-blind randomized controlled phase 2/3 trial of AZD1222 (ChAdOx1 nCoV-19) in healthy adults. Trial participant PBMC samples were collected at day 0 and day 28 after the second dose for TCRbeta chain sequencing. The CDR3 regions of human TCRbeta chains were analyzed by immunosequencing. On the study's bioinformatics: Repertoire TCRs were matched against a reference library of SARS-CoV-2-specific TCRs generated with the MIRA antigen-specificity platform. Breadth was defined as the fraction of unique TCRs that were SARS-CoV-2-associated, and depth was defined as the fraction of total T cells that were SARS-CoV-2-associated. Using the MIRA data, each spike-specific TCR was mapped to the spike region that the TCR reacts to and placed in a CD4 or CD8 class. Log10-transformed breadth and depth values were compared by one-way ANOVA with Sidak's multiple comparisons tests. As stored in TCRdb, this immuneACCESS dataset retains in-frame rearrangements with V and J assigned. A fraction of the clones does not appear; measured against another copy, unresolved V genes explain less than half of the discrepancy, and the remainder lacks a known reason. D and trimming were read from the DNA, whereas the V and J calls and clone size are those reported in that table. The sample has over 95,000 clones on record, approximately 90% of them singletons. The leading ten clones occupy more than 10% of the sample.

Taken from cysteine to phenylalanine, the CDR3 has 15 residues. This entry keeps only the CDR3 DNA: 45 bases, framed from base 1. CDR1 ENHRY and CDR2 SYGVKD were looked up in the germline V gene. Trimming at the junction amounts to 3 bases on V and 1 base on J, and the germline ends lie 12 bases apart. This receptor was identified in an adult in good health. The chain is assembled from TRBV10-3 and TRBJ1-1, with TRBD1 perhaps the D gene, on 5 matching bases. The material was peripheral blood, obtained on day 0 of AZD1222 vaccination. The CDR3 here reads CAISDLGTANTEAFF. The DNA is as follows: TGTGCCATCAGTGATCTAGGGACCGCGAACACTGAAGCTTTCTTT.